The TCR beta chain described here comes from a study of cytomegalovirus exposure and HLA in healthy donors. Primers: 60 Vbeta forward and 13 Jbeta reverse. Assay: immunoSEQ multiplex PCR; the TCRdb copy retains only in-frame clones and omits some. The repertoire holds roughly 180,000 clones, 70% to 80% seen once, with approximately 1.5% in the top ten. The CDR3 length is 15 residues. V was pared by 4 bases and J by 4 bases, with 15 bases between. CDR1 SGHRS and CDR2 YFSETQ come from the germline V gene. The sample comprised PBMCs. The receptor's source is a woman in her 30s in good health and CMV-seropositive. The V gene is TRBV5-1, the J gene TRBJ1-5, with TRBD1 as a possible D gene (5 bases). In DNA form, the CDR3 reads TGCGCCAGCAGCCCGGACACGGCGGGGAATCAGCCCCAGCATTTT. Amino acid sequence: CASSPDTAGNQPQHF.